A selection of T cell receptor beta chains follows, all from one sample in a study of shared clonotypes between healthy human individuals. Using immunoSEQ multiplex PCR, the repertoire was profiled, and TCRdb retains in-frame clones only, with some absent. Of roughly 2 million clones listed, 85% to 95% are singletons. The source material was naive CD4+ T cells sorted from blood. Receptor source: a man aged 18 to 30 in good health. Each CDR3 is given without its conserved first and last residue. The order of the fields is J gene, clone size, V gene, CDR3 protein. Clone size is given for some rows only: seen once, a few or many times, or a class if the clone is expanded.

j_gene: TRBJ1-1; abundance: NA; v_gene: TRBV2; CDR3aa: ASNLKGPEGAF
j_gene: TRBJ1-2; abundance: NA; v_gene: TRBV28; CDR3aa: ASFVPGGGKYSYT
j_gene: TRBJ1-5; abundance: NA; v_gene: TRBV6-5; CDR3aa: ASSFDRFNQPQH
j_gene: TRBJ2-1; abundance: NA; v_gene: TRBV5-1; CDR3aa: ASSQTGTGLYNEQF
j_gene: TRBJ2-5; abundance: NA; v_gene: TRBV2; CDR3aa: ASSDRGLPPEPQY
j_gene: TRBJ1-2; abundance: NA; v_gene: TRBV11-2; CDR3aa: ASSPTDELKAGLGYGYT
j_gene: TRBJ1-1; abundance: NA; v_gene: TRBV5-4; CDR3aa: ASSFRDGNTEAF
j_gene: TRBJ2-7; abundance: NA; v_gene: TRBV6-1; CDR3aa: ATGVYEQY
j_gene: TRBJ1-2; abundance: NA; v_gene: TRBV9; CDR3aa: ASSVGDRGSWTGYT
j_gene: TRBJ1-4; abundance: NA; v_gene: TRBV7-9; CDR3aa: ASSLGSSTNEKLF
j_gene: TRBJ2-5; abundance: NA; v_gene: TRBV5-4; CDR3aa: ASSPPSVPETQY
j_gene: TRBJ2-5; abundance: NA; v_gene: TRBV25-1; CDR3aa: ASSESRTSAYQETQY
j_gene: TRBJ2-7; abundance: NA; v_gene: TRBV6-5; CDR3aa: ASSYLPAEGEQY
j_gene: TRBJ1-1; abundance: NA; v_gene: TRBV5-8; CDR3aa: ASSLPAKNTEAF
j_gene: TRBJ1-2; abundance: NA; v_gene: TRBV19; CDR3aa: ASSAPSDSFYGYT
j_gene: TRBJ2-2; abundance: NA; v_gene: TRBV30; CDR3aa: AWSGHRGNTGELF
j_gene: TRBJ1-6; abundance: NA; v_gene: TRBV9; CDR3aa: ASSVEGHGNSPLH
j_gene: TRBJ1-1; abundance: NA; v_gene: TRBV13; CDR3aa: ASKGYPMNTEAF
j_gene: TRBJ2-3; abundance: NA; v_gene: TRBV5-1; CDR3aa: ASSLLQGEADTQY
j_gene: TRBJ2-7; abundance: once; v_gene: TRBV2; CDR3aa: ASIPGRISSYEQY
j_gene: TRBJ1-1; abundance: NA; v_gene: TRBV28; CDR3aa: ASSLGNFEAF
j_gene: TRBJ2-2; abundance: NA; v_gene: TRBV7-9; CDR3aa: ASSSRTPSNTGELF
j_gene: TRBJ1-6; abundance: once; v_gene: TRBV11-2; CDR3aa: ASSPRGSYNSPLH
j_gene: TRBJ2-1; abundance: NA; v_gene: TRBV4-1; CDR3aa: ASSQVVASGGGVPF
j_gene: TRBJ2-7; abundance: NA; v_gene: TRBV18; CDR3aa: ASSPTGGREQY
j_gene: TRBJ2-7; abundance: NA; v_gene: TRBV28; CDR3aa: ASSPPRTSGGEQY
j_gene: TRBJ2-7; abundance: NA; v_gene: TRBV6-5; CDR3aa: ASSTGFSYEQY
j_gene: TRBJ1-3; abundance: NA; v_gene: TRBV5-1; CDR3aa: ASSSGQGAGGNTIY